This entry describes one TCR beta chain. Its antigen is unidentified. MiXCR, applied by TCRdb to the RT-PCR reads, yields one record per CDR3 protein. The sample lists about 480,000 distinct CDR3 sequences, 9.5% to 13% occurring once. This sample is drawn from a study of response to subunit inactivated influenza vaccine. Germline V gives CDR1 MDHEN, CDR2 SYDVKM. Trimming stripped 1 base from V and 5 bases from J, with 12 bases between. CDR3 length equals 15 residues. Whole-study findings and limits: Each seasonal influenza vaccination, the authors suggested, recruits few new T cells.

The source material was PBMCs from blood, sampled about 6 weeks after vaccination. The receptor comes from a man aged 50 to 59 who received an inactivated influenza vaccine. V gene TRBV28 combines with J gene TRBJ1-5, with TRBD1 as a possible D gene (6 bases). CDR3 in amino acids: CASSLLRGGHQPQHF. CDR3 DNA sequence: TGTGCCAGCAGTTTATTAAGGGGGGGGCATCAGCCCCAGCATTTT.